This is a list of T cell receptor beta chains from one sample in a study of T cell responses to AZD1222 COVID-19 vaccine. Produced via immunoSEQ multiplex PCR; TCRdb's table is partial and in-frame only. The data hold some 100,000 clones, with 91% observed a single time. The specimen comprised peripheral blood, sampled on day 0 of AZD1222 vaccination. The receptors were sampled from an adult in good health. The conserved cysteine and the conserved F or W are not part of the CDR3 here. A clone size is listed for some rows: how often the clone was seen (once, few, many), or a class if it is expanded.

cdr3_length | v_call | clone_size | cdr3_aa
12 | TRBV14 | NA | ASSQDLLTDTQY
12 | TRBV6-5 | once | ASSYSVGSQPQH
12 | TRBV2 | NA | ASSRQGAKTEAF
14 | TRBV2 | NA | ASSEALGKGSTEAF
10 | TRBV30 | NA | AGWQGSGELF
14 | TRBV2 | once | ASSEAGAPRNYGYT
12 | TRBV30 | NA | AWGTGRSGNTIY
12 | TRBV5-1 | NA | ASSLWQGNTEAF
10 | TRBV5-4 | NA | ASSRDRLKAF
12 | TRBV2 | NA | ASSYGTGNSPLH
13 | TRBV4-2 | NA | ASSQNRDPNEKLF
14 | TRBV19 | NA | ASSISRQVINQPQH
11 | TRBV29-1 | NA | SAKQGRTGELF
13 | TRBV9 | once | ASSVGGGTAGGYT
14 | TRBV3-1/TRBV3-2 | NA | ASSQGPTSGANVLT
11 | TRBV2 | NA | ASEGDRSYEQY
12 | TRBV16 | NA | ASSPDRVDYGYT
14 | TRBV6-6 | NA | ASSYSGGMIVYEQY
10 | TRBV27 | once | ASRREDGKLG
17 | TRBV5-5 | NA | ASSSLPKSRGGANYGYT
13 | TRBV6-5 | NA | ASSYGTGRGYGYT
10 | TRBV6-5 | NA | ATKTVNTEAF